One sample yielded the 24 T cell receptor beta chains listed below, sequenced in a study of blood T cell repertoires in COVID-19 (dated by TCRdb to the early 2020s). Library prep was done by the immunoSEQ multiplex PCR assay. TCRdb stores this immuneACCESS table with in-frame sequences only. Part of the clones is absent; in the studies checked, under half of the shortfall reflects unresolved V genes, and no reason is known for the rest. For this sample there are some 220,000 clones; over 70% appear just once. 5.5% to 8.5% of the sample rests with the top ten. Sequencing was performed on peripheral blood. The receptors shown here come from a woman between 70 and 85 years old with acute or convalescent COVID-19.

The J gene is TRBJ2-2, the V gene TRBV6-6; weak D call: TRBD2 (5 bases). CDR3 length equals 14 residues. The germline CDR1 and CDR2 sequences are MNHNY and SVGAGI (reference sequence). V was pared by 6 bases and J by 4 bases, with 12 bases between. CDR3 residues: CASRSGASTGELFF. The CDR3 bases are TGTGCCAGCAGAAGCGGTGCGAGCACCGGGGAGCTGTTTTTT.

V is TRBV5-8 and J is TRBJ1-5; 8 nucleotides align to TRBD1. The CDR3 loop spans 18 amino acids. Germline-derived CDR1 and CDR2 are SGHTS and YDEGEE. The junction had 12 bases not matched to a gene; V was cut back by 0 bases and J by 4 bases. The CDR3 bases are TGTGCCAGCAGCTTGGTTATATTCCAGGGGGCGAGGAATCAGCCCCAGCATTTT. Its translation: CASSLVIFQGARNQPQHF.

The chain has TRBV2 and TRBJ2-3; TRBD2 agrees at 13 bases. The CDR3 totals 13 residues. The germline CDR1 and CDR2 sequences are SNHLY and FYNNEI. The V and J ends lost 6 bases and 12 bases, in that order; junction bases with no gene match: 6. This CDR3 is CASRELAGGGQYF. As DNA, the CDR3 is TGTGCCAGCAGGGAACTAGCGGGGGGGGGACAGTATTTT.

This chain uses TRBV5-1 with TRBJ2-5, with D perhaps TRBD2 (5 bases). Deletions cut 1 base from V and 2 bases from J, with 12 bases between. From germline, CDR1 is SGHRS and CDR2 YFSETQ. The CDR3 totals 15 residues. The CDR3 DNA reads as TGCGCCAGCAGCTTGATGGGCGGGCGGCAAGAGACCCAGTACTTC. As protein: CASSLMGGRQETQYF.

The genes are TRBV3-1 (or the pseudogene TRBV3-2) and TRBJ2-3; D is possibly TRBD2 (6 bases). The CDR3 is made up of 18 amino acids. Germline lookup yields CDR1 LGHDT and CDR2 YNNKEL (reference sequence). V lost 0 bases and J 6 bases, leaving 22 bases between the germline ends. CDR3 in DNA: TGTGCCAGCAGCCAAGACCACGGGGTTGGGGGGATAACCGATACGCAGTATTTT. It translates to CASSQDHGVGGITDTQYF.

This clone was observed once. This chain connects TRBV30 to TRBJ1-3; D may be TRBD1 (6 bases). CDR3 length equals 16 residues. CDR1 is GTSNPN, CDR2 SVGIG, per germline (reference sequence). Trimming removed 3 bases from V and 0 bases from J, with 15 bases in between. The CDR3 coding sequence is TGTGCCTGGAGCCTGGACAGTTCTTTCTCTGGAAACACCATATATTTT. Encoded protein: CAWSLDSSFSGNTIYF.

This clone came up a few times. This sequence joins TRBV14 and TRBJ2-1; D is uncertain. Germline CDR1 is SGHDN and CDR2 is FVKESK. CDR3 length equals 14 residues. Trimming removed 1 base from V and 4 bases from J, with 8 bases in between. The CDR3 is CASSQASGYNEQFF. DNA for the CDR3: TGTGCCAGCAGCCAAGCATCCGGGTACAATGAGCAGTTCTTC.

The chain is built from TRBV20-1 and TRBJ1-6, with D tentatively TRBD1 (6 bases). Per germline, CDR1 DFQATT and CDR2 SNEGSKA (reference sequence). The V end was cut by 3 bases, the J end by 10 bases, with 19 bases between. The CDR3 spans 15 residues. The CDR3 bases are TGCAGTGCTAGTGGGCAGGGGATCACTGGGTCACCCCTCCACTTT. It codes for CSASGQGITGSPLHF.

This chain uses TRBV11-2 with TRBJ2-6; TRBD2 agrees at 8 bases. The V gene end was trimmed by 6 bases and the J gene end by 1 base; junction bases not matched to a gene: 5. This CDR3 has 16 amino acids. Germline CDR1 SGHAT, CDR2 FQNNGV. The CDR3 DNA reads TGTGCCAGCAGTCCCGGGAGGGGGTCTGGGGCCAACGTCCTGACTTTC. Translation: CASSPGRGSGANVLTF.

V usage is TRBV11-2 and J usage is TRBJ2-5, with D tentatively TRBD1 (6 bases). The length of the CDR3 is 15 residues. The germline CDR1 and CDR2 sequences are SGHAT and FQNNGV. With 0 bases removed from V and 5 bases from J, the gap between germline ends came to 13 bases. The CDR3 sequence: CASSLDARGWETQYF. The CDR3, as DNA: TGTGCCAGCAGCTTAGATGCCAGGGGCTGGGAGACCCAGTACTTC.

V gene TRBV3-1 (or the pseudogene TRBV3-2) combines with J gene TRBJ2-1; a weak D match, TRBD1 (5 bases). Deletions cut 4 bases from V and 1 base from J, with 14 bases between. The CDR3 is 16 residues long. Germline-derived CDR1 and CDR2 are LGHDT and YNNKEL (reference sequence). CDR3 amino acids: CASSPLTGISYNEQFF. CDR3 DNA sequence: TGTGCCAGCAGCCCGCTAACAGGAATATCCTACAATGAGCAGTTCTTC.

V and J are TRBV3-1 (or the pseudogene TRBV3-2) and TRBJ2-1, with 7 nucleotides matching TRBD2. The CDR3 sequence is 17 residues long. Germline V CDR1 and CDR2: LGHDT, YNNKEL (reference sequence). The V and J ends lost 4 bases and 4 bases, in that order; junction bases with no gene match: 13. CDR3 sequence: CASSPTVRGTGYNEQFF. CDR3 DNA: TGTGCCAGCAGCCCAACCGTGCGGGGGACCGGTTACAATGAGCAGTTCTTC.

This rearrangement joins TRBV9 to TRBJ2-3, with D unclear. The CDR3 length is 11 residues. The germline V and J ends were trimmed by 2 bases and 6 bases, with 4 bases remaining between them. Germline V gene data show CDR1 as SGDLS and CDR2 as YYNGEE. The CDR3 region is CASSVEDTQYF. Written as DNA, the CDR3 is TGTGCCAGCAGCGTGGAGGATACGCAGTATTTT.

The chain couples TRBV30 to TRBJ1-1, with D unclear. There are 12 residues in the CDR3. CDR1 and CDR2 from the germline V gene are GTSNPN and SVGIG (reference sequence). V lost 5 bases and J lost 4, with 11 bases in between. The CDR3 here is CAWSPDATEAFF. CDR3 DNA: TGTGCCTGGTCCCCAGATGCCACTGAAGCTTTCTTT. Supplemented by reference TRBV30 and TRBJ1-1, the full variable domain reads SQTIHQWPATLVQPVGSPLSLECTVEGTSNPNLYWYRQAAGRGLQLLFYSVGIGQISSEVPQNLSASRPQDRQFILSSKKLLLSDSGFYLCAWSPDATEAFFGQGTRLTVV.

The chain carries TRBV7-3 and TRBJ2-3; TRBD2 aligns across 12 bases. Germline V gives CDR1 SGHTA, CDR2 FQGTGA. Trimming cost V 3 bases and J 4 bases; bases outside gene matches: 5. This CDR3 spans 16 amino acids. The CDR3 coding sequence is TGTGCCAGCAGCTTTACTAGCGGGGGGTACGCAGATACGCAGTATTTT. Protein product: CASSFTSGGYADTQYF.

The chain links TRBV5-6 to TRBJ1-6; 8 bases map to TRBD1. Germline V lookup: CDR1 SGHDT, CDR2 YYEEEE. J was trimmed by 9 bases and V by 1 base; bases with no gene match: 9. This CDR3 spans 16 amino acids. The CDR3 is CASSLRTGRSSSPLHF. In DNA form, the CDR3 reads TGTGCCAGCAGCTTGCGGACAGGGCGGTCGAGTTCACCCCTCCACTTT.

The gene calls are TRBV18 and TRBJ2-5; weak D call: TRBD1 (6 bases). The germline V and J ends were trimmed by 3 bases and 1 base, with 12 bases remaining between them. The germline V gene encodes CDR1 KGHSH and CDR2 LQKENI. CDR3 size: 15 residues. This CDR3 reads CASSPRQAFQETQYF. CDR3 nucleotides: TGTGCCAGCTCACCCAGACAGGCCTTCCAAGAGACCCAGTACTTC.

This sequence joins TRBV12-3 or TRBV12-4 and TRBJ1-2; D is unresolved. With 8 bases removed from V and 4 bases from J, the gap between germline ends came to 8 bases. CDR3 length: 11 residues. CDR3 in amino acids: CASGRSYGYTF. In nucleotides, the CDR3 is TGTGCCAGCGGCAGATCCTATGGCTACACCTTC.

This clone came up a few times. V is TRBV9 and J is TRBJ2-3, with D possibly TRBD1 on 6 matching bases. The CDR3 totals 15 residues. V was clipped by 3 bases and J by 1 base, with 12 bases between them. Germline values: CDR1 SGDLS, CDR2 YYNGEE. The CDR3 coding sequence is TGTGCCAGCAGCGCGCGTGAGGGGGGCACAGATACGCAGTATTTT. It yields the protein CASSAREGGTDTQYF.

This clone was observed a few times. The chain is built from TRBV18 and TRBJ2-5, with D possibly matching TRBD2 (5 bases). The V end lost 3 bases, the J end lost 1 base, and 15 bases lay between the germline ends. Germline loops: CDR1 KGHSH, CDR2 LQKENI. The CDR3 is 16 residues long. The CDR3 DNA reads as TGTGCCAGCTCACCGGAGGCCGGGGAAGTCCAAGAGACCCAGTACTTC. This translates into CASSPEAGEVQETQYF.

DNA of the CDR3: TGTGCCAGCAGCCGAGGACAGGGCAGGACCGAGCCCCAGCATTTT. Translating it yields CASSRGQGRTEPQHF. V gene TRBV5-6 combines with J gene TRBJ1-5, with TRBD1 identical over 8 bases. V lost 4 bases, J lost 8 bases, and 11 bases stayed unmatched. CDR3 size: 15 residues. The germline gives CDR1 SGHDT, CDR2 YYEEEE.

The chain recombines TRBV6-5 with TRBJ2-7, with D perhaps matching TRBD1 (5 bases). From germline, CDR1 is MNHEY and CDR2 SVGAGI. The CDR3 is 15 amino acids. Trimming left V 3 bases short and J 5 bases short, with 17 bases between. The CDR3 bases are TGTGCCAGCAGTTATGGGGCCGGGTCGGACGACGAGCAGTACTTC. Its translation: CASSYGAGSDDEQYF.

The chain links TRBV29-1 to TRBJ2-5; TRBD2 matches at 10 bases. Germline V gene data show CDR1 as SQVTM and CDR2 as ANQGSEA. V was pared by 7 bases and J by 5 bases, with 7 bases of the junction left unmatched. The CDR3 has 13 residues. The CDR3 nucleotides are TGCAGCGCGTCGGGACTAGCGCAGGAGACCCAGTACTTC. Its translation: CSASGLAQETQYF.

The chain carries TRBV25-1 and TRBJ2-1; tentatively, D is TRBD1 (6 bases). The ends were cut back, 4 bases at V and 6 bases at J, with 10 bases in the middle. Germline lookup yields CDR1 MGHDK and CDR2 SYGVNS. This CDR3 is 13 amino acids long. CDR3 in amino acids: CASSGTVLNEQFF. In DNA, the CDR3 is TGTGCCAGCAGTGGGACAGTTCTCAATGAGCAGTTCTTC.